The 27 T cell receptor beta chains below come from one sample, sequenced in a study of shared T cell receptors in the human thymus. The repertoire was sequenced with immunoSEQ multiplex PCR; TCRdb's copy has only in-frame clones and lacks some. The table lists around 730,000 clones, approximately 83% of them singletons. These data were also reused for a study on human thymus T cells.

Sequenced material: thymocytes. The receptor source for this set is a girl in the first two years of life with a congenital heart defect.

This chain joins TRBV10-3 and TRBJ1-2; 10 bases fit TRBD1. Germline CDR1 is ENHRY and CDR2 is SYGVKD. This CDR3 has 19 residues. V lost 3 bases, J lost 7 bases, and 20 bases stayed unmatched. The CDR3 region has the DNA TGTGCCATCAGTGATATAACACCCGGGACAGGGGATTTTTTAGGTGGCTACACCTTC. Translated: CAISDITPGTGDFLGGYTF.

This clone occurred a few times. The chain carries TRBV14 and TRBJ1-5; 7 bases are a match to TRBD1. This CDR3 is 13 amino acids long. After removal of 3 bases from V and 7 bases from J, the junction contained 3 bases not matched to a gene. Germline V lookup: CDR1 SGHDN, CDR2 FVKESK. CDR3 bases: TGTGCCAGCAGCCATACAGGGGTCCAGCCCCAGCATTTT. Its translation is CASSHTGVQPQHF.

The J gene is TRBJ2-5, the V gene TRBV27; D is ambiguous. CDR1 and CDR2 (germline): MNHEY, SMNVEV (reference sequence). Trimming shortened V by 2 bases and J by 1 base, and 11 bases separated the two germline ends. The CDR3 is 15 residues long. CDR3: CASSLDREAQETQYF. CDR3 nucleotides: TGTGCCAGCAGTTTAGACCGCGAGGCCCAAGAGACCCAGTACTTC.

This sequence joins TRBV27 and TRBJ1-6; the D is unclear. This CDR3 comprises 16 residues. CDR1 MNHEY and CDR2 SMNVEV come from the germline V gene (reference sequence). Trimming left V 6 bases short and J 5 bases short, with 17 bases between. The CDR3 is CASREATAPNNSPLHF. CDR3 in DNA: TGTGCCAGCAGGGAGGCGACGGCACCGAATAATTCACCCCTCCACTTT.

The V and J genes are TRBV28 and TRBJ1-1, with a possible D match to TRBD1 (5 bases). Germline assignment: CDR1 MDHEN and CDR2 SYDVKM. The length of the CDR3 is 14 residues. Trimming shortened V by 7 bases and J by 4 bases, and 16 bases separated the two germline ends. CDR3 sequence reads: CASTLCGGGTEAFF. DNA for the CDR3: TGTGCCAGCACCTTGTGTGGGGGGGGCACTGAAGCTTTCTTT.

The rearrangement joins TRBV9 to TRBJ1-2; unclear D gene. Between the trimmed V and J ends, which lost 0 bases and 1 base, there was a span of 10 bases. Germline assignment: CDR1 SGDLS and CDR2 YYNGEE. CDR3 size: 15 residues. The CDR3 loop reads CASSVDGRINYGYTF. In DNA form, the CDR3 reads TGTGCCAGCAGCGTAGACGGGAGGATTAACTATGGCTACACCTTC. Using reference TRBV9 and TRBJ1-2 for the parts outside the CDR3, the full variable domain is DSGVTQTPKHLITATGQRVTLRCSPRSGDLSVYWYQQSLDQGLQFLIQYYNGEERAKGNILERFSAQQFPDLHSELNLSSLELGDSALYFCASSVDGRINYGYTFGSGTRLTVV.

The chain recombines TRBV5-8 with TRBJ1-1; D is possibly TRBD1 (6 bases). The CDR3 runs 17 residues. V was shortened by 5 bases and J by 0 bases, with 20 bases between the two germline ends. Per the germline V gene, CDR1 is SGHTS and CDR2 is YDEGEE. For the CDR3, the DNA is TGTGCCAGCAGTGACAGGTCCCTTGGCACCATGAACACTGAAGCTTTCTTT. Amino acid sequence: CASSDRSLGTMNTEAFF.

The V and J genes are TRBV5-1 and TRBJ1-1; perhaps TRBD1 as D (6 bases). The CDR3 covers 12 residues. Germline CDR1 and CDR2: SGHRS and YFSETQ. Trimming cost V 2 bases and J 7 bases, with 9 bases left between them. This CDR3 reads CASSFLQGEAFF. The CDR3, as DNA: TGCGCCAGCAGCTTCTTACAGGGTGAAGCTTTCTTT.

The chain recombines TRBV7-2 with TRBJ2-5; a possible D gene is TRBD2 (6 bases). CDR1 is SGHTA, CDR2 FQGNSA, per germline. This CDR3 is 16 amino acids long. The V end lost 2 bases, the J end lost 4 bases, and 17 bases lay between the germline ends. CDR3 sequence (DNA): TGTGCCAGCAGCTTATCTCCTCTAGTGCGGGGAGAGACCCAGTACTTC. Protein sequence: CASSLSPLVRGETQYF.

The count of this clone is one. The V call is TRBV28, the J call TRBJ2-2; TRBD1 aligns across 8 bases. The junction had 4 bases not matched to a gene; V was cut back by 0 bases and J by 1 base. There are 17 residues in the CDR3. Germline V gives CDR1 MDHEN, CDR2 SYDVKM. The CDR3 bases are TGTGCCAGCAGTTTATGCCTAGACAGGGGGAACACCGGGGAGCTGTTTTTT. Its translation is CASSLCLDRGNTGELFF.

The CDR3 DNA sequence: TGTGCCAGCAGCTTCACCCCCCAGGGGGTCTCCTACGAGCAGTACTTC. Amino acids: CASSFTPQGVSYEQYF. The V and J genes are TRBV7-2 and TRBJ2-7; 7 positions agree with TRBD1. V lost 3 bases to trimming and J lost 0 bases; unmatched junction nucleotides: 8. The length of the CDR3 is 16 residues. The V gene's germline CDR1 is SGHTA and CDR2 FQGNSA. Together with reference TRBV7-2 and TRBJ2-7, the CDR3 gives the full variable domain: GAGVSQSPSNKVTEKGKDVELRCDPISGHTALYWYRQSLGQGLEFLIYFQGNSAPDKSGLPSDRFSAERTGGSVSTLTIQRTQQEDSAVYLCASSFTPQGVSYEQYFGPGTRLTVT.

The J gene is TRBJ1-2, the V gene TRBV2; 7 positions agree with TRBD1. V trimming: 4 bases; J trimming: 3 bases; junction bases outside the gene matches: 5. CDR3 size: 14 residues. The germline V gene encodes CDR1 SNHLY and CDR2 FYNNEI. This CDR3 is CASSGTTGHYGYTF. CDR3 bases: TGTGCCAGCAGTGGTACGACAGGGCACTATGGCTACACCTTC.

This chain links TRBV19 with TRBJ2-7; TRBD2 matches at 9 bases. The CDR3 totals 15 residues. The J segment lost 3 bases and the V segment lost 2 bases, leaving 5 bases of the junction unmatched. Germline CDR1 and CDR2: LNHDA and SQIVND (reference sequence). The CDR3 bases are TGTGCCAGTAGTATATCTAGCGGGGAAAGCTACGAGCAGTACTTC. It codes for CASSISSGESYEQYF.

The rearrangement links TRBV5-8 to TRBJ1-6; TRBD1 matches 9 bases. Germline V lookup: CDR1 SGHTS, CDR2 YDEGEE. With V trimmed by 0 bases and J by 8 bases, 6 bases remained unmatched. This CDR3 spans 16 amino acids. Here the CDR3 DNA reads TGTGCCAGCAGCTTGGCCGGGACAGGGAGGGATTCACCCCTCCACTTT. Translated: CASSLAGTGRDSPLHF.

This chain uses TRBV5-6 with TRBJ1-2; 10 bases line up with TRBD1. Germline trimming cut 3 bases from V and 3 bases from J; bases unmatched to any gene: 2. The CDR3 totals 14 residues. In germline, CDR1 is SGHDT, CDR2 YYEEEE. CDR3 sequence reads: CASSSGTGDYGYTF. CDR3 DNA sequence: TGTGCCAGCAGCTCAGGGACAGGGGACTATGGCTACACCTTC.

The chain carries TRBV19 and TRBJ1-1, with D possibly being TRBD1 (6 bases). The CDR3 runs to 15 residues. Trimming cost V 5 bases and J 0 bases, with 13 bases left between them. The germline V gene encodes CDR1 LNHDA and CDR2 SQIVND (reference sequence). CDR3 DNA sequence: TGTGCCAGTAGTTCCGACAGGATACTGAACACTGAAGCTTTCTTT. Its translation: CASSSDRILNTEAFF.

Here the CDR3 DNA reads TGTGCCAGCAGCTTTGTAGCGGGGGGGAATCAAGAGACCCAGTACTTC. This codes for CASSFVAGGNQETQYF. The chain combines TRBV13 with TRBJ2-5; 11 bases fit TRBD2. This CDR3 comprises 16 residues. Germline-derived CDR1 and CDR2 are PRHDT and FYEKMQ (reference sequence). Trimming took 3 bases from V and 2 from J; bases not matched to a gene: 5.

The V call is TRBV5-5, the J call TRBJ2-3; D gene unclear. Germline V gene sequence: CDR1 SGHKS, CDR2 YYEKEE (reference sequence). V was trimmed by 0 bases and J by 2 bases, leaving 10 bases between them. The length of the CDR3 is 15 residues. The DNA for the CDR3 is TGTGCCAGCAGCTTGGTTTTGCGTGTCACAGATACGCAGTATTTT. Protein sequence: CASSLVLRVTDTQYF. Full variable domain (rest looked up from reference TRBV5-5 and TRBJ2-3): DAGVTQSPTHLIKTRGQQVTLRCSPISGHKSVSWYQQVLGQGPQFIFQYYEKEERGRGNFPDRFSARQFPNYSSELNVNALLLGDSALYLCASSLVLRVTDTQYFGPGTRLTVL.

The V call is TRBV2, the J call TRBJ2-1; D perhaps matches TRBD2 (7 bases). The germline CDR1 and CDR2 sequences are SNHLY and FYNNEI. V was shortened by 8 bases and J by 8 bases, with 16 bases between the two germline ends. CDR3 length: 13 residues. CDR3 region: CASPLGGLYEQFF. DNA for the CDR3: TGTGCCAGCCCGTTGGGGGGGCTTTATGAGCAGTTCTTC.

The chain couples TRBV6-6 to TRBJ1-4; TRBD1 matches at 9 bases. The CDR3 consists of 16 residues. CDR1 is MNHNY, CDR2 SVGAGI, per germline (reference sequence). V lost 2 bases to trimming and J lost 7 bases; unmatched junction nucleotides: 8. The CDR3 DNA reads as TGTGCCAGCAGTTACCCGGACAGGGGAATTCCTGAAAAACTGTTTTTT. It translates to CASSYPDRGIPEKLFF.

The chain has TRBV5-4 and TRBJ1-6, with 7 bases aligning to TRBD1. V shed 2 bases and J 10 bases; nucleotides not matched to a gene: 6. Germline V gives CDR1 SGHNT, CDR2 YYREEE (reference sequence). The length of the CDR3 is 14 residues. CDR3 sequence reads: CASSLQGRGSPLHF. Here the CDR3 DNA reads TGTGCCAGCAGCTTACAGGGGCGCGGCTCACCCCTCCACTTT.

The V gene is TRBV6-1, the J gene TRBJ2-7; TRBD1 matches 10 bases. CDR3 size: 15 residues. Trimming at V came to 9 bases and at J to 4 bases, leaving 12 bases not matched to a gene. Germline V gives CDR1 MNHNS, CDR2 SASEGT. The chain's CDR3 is CASLYSGTGDYEQYF. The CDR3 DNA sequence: TGTGCCAGTCTCTACTCTGGGACAGGGGATTACGAGCAGTACTTC.

In DNA, the CDR3 is TGCGCCAGCAGTAACCCGCCTCGGGCTGGAAACACCATATATTTT. This translates into CASSNPPRAGNTIYF. The V gene is TRBV10-2, the J gene TRBJ1-3; no definite D call. The V end was cut by 5 bases, the J end by 2 bases, with 13 bases between. The V gene's germline CDR1 is WSHSY and CDR2 SAAADI. The CDR3 has 15 residues.

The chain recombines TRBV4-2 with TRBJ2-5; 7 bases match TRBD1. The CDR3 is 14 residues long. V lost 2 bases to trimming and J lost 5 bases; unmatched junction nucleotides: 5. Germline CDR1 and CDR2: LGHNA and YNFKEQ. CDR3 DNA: TGTGCCAGCAGCCAAATGATCAGGGGGGAGACCCAGTACTTC. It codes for CASSQMIRGETQYF.

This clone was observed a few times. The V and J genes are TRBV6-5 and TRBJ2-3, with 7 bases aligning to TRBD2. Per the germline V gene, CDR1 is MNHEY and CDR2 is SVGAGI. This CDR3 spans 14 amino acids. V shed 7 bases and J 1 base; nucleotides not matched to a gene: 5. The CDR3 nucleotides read TGTGCCAGCACCCCGGGGGGAGGCACAGATACGCAGTATTTT. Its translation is CASTPGGGTDTQYF.

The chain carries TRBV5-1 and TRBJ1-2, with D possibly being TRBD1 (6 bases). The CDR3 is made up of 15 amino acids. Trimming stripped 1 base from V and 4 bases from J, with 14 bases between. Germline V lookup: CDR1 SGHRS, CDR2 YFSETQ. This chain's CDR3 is CASSLRGGWLYGYTF. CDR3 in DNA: TGCGCCAGCAGCTTGCGGGGGGGCTGGCTCTATGGCTACACCTTC.

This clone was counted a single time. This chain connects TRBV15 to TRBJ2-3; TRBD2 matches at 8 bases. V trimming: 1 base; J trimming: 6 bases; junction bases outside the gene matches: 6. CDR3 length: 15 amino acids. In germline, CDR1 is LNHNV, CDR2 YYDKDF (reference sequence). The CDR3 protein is CATSRGSGGGDTQYF. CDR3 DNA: TGTGCCACCAGCAGAGGAAGCGGGGGAGGGGATACGCAGTATTTT.